The subject of this entry is one T cell receptor beta chain. Sample-barcoded 5' priming and a J-beta primer mix drove a second PCR of roughly 6 to 12 cycles. TCRdb analysed the 5' RACE reads with MiXCR anew, one entry per CDR3 protein. The data contain roughly 560,000 distinct CDR3 sequences, less than 25% of them singletons. The data derive from a study of blood T cells in healthy people across ages. The germline CDR1 and CDR2 sequences are SQVTM and ANQGSEA. CDR3 size: 11 residues. Trimming removed 1 base from V and 4 bases from J, with 5 bases in between. This sample was also put to use in a study of T cells of mothers and their children. From that study: The entire RNA extract went into cDNA synthesis at approximately 1.5 ug per 15 ul. In each mother, TCR beta CDR3 reads exceeded 8 million; in each child, they numbered 3 million to 3.5 million.

The sequence derives from a boy between 10 and 17 years old in good health. The chain recombines TRBV29-1 with TRBJ2-7; D unresolved. Sequencing input: blood. For the CDR3, the DNA is TGCAGCGTTGAAGCGAAGTACGAGCAGTACTTC. Its translation: CSVEAKYEQYF.